Presented here are 28 T cell receptor beta chains from one specimen sequenced in a study of T cell responses to AZD1222 COVID-19 vaccine. The assay was immunoSEQ multiplex PCR, and TCRdb's table has in-frame clones only and misses some. The sample includes 150,000 or so clones, 90% to 95% of them seen just once. Material: peripheral blood, obtained 28 days after the second AZD1222 dose. All receptors derive from an adult who received the AZD1222 COVID-19 vaccine.

The rearrangement links TRBV6-4 to TRBJ2-1; D gene unclear. This CDR3 has 13 amino acids. Germline V CDR1 and CDR2: MRHNA, SNTAGT. V lost 0 bases to trimming and J lost 10 bases, with 10 bases between them. The CDR3 region has the DNA TGTGCCAGCAGTGACTCTTCTGGGCGGGAGCAGTTCTTC. Amino acids: CASSDSSGREQFF.

The rearrangement joins TRBV19 to TRBJ1-2, with 8 bases fitting TRBD1. Germline V gene sequence: CDR1 LNHDA, CDR2 SQIVND (reference sequence). This CDR3 is built from 14 residues. V gave up 2 bases and J gave up 6 bases; unmatched junction bases: 5. The CDR3, as DNA: TGTGCCAGTAGTATACAGGGGGCAGATCATGGCTACACCTTC. Its protein is CASSIQGADHGYTF. Looking up the rest from reference TRBV19 and TRBJ1-2 gives the full variable domain: DGGITQSPKYLFRKEGQNVTLSCEQNLNHDAMYWYRQDPGQGLRLIYYSQIVNDFQKGDIAEGYSVSREKKESFPLTVTSAQKNPTAFYLCASSIQGADHGYTFGSGTRLTVV.

The V gene is TRBV7-6, the J gene TRBJ1-3; no firm D call. The CDR3 covers 18 residues. Germline CDR1 and CDR2: SGHVS and FNYEAQ. V was shortened by 4 bases and J by 0 bases, with 19 bases between the two germline ends. The CDR3: CASSSFISGDNSGNTIYF. As DNA, the CDR3 is TGTGCCAGCAGCTCGTTCATATCGGGTGACAACTCTGGAAACACCATATATTTT.

The V gene is TRBV27, the J gene TRBJ1-2, with TRBD1 matching over 7 bases. CDR3 length: 15 residues. V was pared by 6 bases and J by 2 bases, with 9 bases of the junction left unmatched. Per germline, CDR1 MNHEY and CDR2 SMNVEV (reference sequence). Written as DNA, the CDR3 is TGTGCCAGCAGCCAGAACAGGGGAAAGAACTATGGCTACACCTTC. It translates to CASSQNRGKNYGYTF.

The chain carries TRBV29-1 and TRBJ1-1; 9 positions agree with TRBD1. The junction had 12 bases not matched to a gene; V was cut back by 6 bases and J by 4 bases. This CDR3 is 15 amino acids long. Per the germline V gene, CDR1 is SQVTM and CDR2 is ANQGSEA. The CDR3 coding sequence is TGCAGCGTCGCCAATCATGGGACAGGGCGCACTGAAGCTTTCTTT. It yields the protein CSVANHGTGRTEAFF.

The gene calls are TRBV11-3 and TRBJ1-5; D possibly corresponds to TRBD1 (5 bases). The CDR3 has 14 amino acids. V was cut by 1 base and J by 7 bases, with 11 bases left in between. The germline gives CDR1 SGHNT, CDR2 YENEEA. DNA of the CDR3: TGTGCCAGCAGCTTAGTGGGCAGGGCACAGCCCCAGCATTTT. This encodes CASSLVGRAQPQHF. Together with reference TRBV11-3 and TRBJ1-5, the CDR3 gives the full variable domain: EAGVVQSPRYKIIEKKQPVAFWCNPISGHNTLYWYLQNLGQGPELLIRYENEEAVDDSQLPKDRFSAERLKGVDSTLKIQPAELGDSAVYLCASSLVGRAQPQHFGDGTRLSIL.

The chain links TRBV10-3 to TRBJ1-1, with D perhaps TRBD1 (6 bases). This CDR3 spans 13 amino acids. Germline V lookup: CDR1 ENHRY, CDR2 SYGVKD. In DNA form, the CDR3 reads TGTGCGGCTGGGGGGGGCCAATTAACTGAAGCTTTCTTT. Translated: CAAGGGQLTEAFF.

The chain recombines TRBV11-2 with TRBJ1-2; 8 bases match TRBD1. CDR1 and CDR2 (germline): SGHAT, FQNNGV. The CDR3 has 15 residues. With 5 bases clipped from V and 4 bases from J, the junction kept 9 bases outside the gene matches. The CDR3 loop is CASSPRQGPVYGYTF. CDR3 in DNA: TGTGCCAGCAGCCCGCGACAGGGGCCAGTCTATGGCTACACCTTC.

The J gene is TRBJ1-1, the V gene TRBV12-5; D might be TRBD1 (5 bases). The V and J ends lost 4 bases and 2 bases respectively, with 8 bases between them. The CDR3 extends over 13 amino acids. Per germline, CDR1 LGHNT and CDR2 FRNRAP. CDR3 sequence reads: CASGYQGNTEAFF. The CDR3 bases are TGTGCTAGTGGTTATCAGGGAAACACTGAAGCTTTCTTT.

The table lists this clone with a few counts. The chain uses TRBV30 and TRBJ1-2; the D gene is possibly TRBD1 (6 bases). The germline V gene encodes CDR1 GTSNPN and CDR2 SVGIG (reference sequence). This CDR3 is 13 amino acids long. The V end lost 4 bases, the J end lost 8 bases, and 17 bases lay between the germline ends. The DNA for the CDR3 is TGTGCCTGGACGGGAGGTCAGGGGAGAGGCTACACCTTC. Its translation is CAWTGGQGRGYTF.

V and J are TRBV15 and TRBJ2-7; D is possibly TRBD2 (6 bases). With 0 bases removed from V and 7 bases from J, the gap between germline ends came to 16 bases. Germline CDR1 is LNHNV and CDR2 is YYDKDF (reference sequence). CDR3 size: 15 residues. In DNA form, the CDR3 reads TGTGCCACCAGCAGAGATCGGTCGTCGGGGAGGGAGCAGTACTTC. It codes for CATSRDRSSGREQYF.

The CDR3 is CASSTLNTEAFF. CDR3 nucleotides: TGTGCCAGCAGCACCCTGAACACTGAAGCTTTCTTT. The chain employs TRBV13 and TRBJ1-1; no clear D. Trimming took 5 bases from V and 0 from J, leaving 4 bases between them. Germline values: CDR1 PRHDT, CDR2 FYEKMQ (reference sequence). This CDR3 has 12 amino acids.

This sequence joins TRBV30 and TRBJ1-5; D gene unclear. V dropped 2 bases and J dropped 2 bases, with 4 bases sitting between them. Germline CDR1 and CDR2: GTSNPN and SVGIG (reference sequence). The CDR3 covers 12 residues. The CDR3 DNA reads as TGTGCCTGGAGTCAGGGCAATCAGCCCCAGCATTTT. It encodes CAWSQGNQPQHF.

The rearrangement uses TRBV7-9 and TRBJ1-6, with TRBD1 matching over 7 bases. The CDR3 is 15 residues long. V shed 4 bases and J 6 bases; nucleotides not matched to a gene: 6. Germline-derived CDR1 and CDR2 are SEHNR and FQNEAQ (reference sequence). CDR3 in DNA: TGTGCCAGCAGCTCCTCTCGACAGGGTAATTCACCCCTCCACTTT. The encoded protein is CASSSSRQGNSPLHF. Filled out from reference TRBV7-9 and TRBJ1-6, the complete variable domain reads DTGVSQNPRHKITKRGQNVTFRCDPISEHNRLYWYRQTLGQGPEFLTYFQNEAQLEKSRLLSDRFSAERPKGSFSTLEIQRTEQGDSAMYLCASSSSRQGNSPLHFGNGTRLTVT.

V gene TRBV20-1 combines with J gene TRBJ1-2; D gene uncertain. The ends were cut back, 0 bases at V and 12 bases at J, with 11 bases in the middle. The CDR3 spans 11 residues. Germline CDR1 reads DFQATT; CDR2 reads SNEGSKA (reference sequence). As DNA, the CDR3 is TGCAGTGCTAGAGATCGGGTAGACAACACCTTC. Its protein product is CSARDRVDNTF.

This rearrangement joins TRBV27 to TRBJ1-3, with D perhaps TRBD1 (5 bases). Germline V gene sequence: CDR1 MNHEY, CDR2 SMNVEV (reference sequence). The CDR3 sequence is 16 residues long. V lost 3 bases and J lost 3, with 15 bases in between. CDR3 region: CASSFAAPGGGNTIYF. The CDR3 nucleotides are TGTGCCAGCAGTTTCGCGGCGCCCGGGGGTGGAAACACCATATATTTT.

V is TRBV7-8 and J is TRBJ1-6; D is perhaps TRBD1 (5 bases). V was pared by 5 bases and J by 10 bases, with 18 bases between. CDR3 size: 15 residues. Germline loops: CDR1 SGHVS, CDR2 FQNEAQ. The CDR3 loop reads CASSQWGGEGSPLHF. DNA for the CDR3: TGTGCCAGCAGCCAGTGGGGGGGAGAGGGATCACCCCTCCACTTT.

The chain links TRBV2 to TRBJ1-5, with a possible D match to TRBD1 (6 bases). Looked up from germline, CDR1 is SNHLY and CDR2 is FYNNEI. V lost 6 bases and J lost 5, with 14 bases in between. This CDR3 region has 14 residues. CDR3 sequence (DNA): TGTGCCAGCAGCCCCGACAGGACCTATCAGCCCCAGCATTTT. Its protein product is CASSPDRTYQPQHF.

J is TRBJ2-1 and V is TRBV12-5; 11 bases are shared with TRBD2. The CDR3 runs 17 residues. After removal of 1 base from V and 7 bases from J, the junction contained 9 bases not matched to a gene. Per the germline V gene, CDR1 is LGHNT and CDR2 is FRNRAP. CDR3 coding DNA: TGTGCTAGTGGTTTGGCCACTACTAGCGGGGGAACGAATGAGCAGTTCTTC. This gives the protein CASGLATTSGGTNEQFF.

J is TRBJ1-5 and V is TRBV12-5; possibly TRBD1 for D (6 bases). The CDR3 has 13 residues. Germline lookup yields CDR1 LGHNT and CDR2 FRNRAP. Trimming left V 5 bases short and J 7 bases short, with 12 bases between. The CDR3 is CASGLGAGQPQHF. CDR3 in DNA: TGTGCTAGTGGTCTGGGGGCTGGGCAGCCCCAGCATTTT.

The V call is TRBV7-8, the J call TRBJ1-6; 9 nucleotides match TRBD1. CDR1 is SGHVS and CDR2 is FQNEAQ in the germline V gene. CDR3 length: 15 amino acids. Trimming took 1 base from V and 5 from J; bases not matched to a gene: 0. The CDR3 region is CASSLGQGDNSPLHF. The CDR3 region has the DNA TGTGCCAGCAGCTTAGGACAGGGGGATAATTCACCCCTCCACTTT.

The rearrangement joins TRBV27 to TRBJ1-6; D ambiguous. There are 14 residues in the CDR3. Deletions cut 4 bases from V and 7 bases from J, with 11 bases between. Germline V lookup: CDR1 MNHEY, CDR2 SMNVEV (reference sequence). The CDR3 spells CASSSGPGNSPLHF. CDR3 in DNA: TGTGCCAGCAGTTCCGGACCGGGGAATTCACCCCTCCACTTT.

V gene TRBV9 combines with J gene TRBJ1-1, with D unresolved. This CDR3 comprises 14 residues. CDR1 and CDR2 (germline): SGDLS, YYNGEE. Trimming pared 4 bases from V and 3 bases from J, leaving 13 bases between. The CDR3 bases are TGTGCCAGCAGCCCCGAGTCGGGATACACTGAAGCTTTCTTT. Residues: CASSPESGYTEAFF.

The CDR3 DNA is TGTGCCAGCAGCTTGGAGGACACTGAAGCTTTCTTT. It is translated as CASSLEDTEAFF. The chain recombines TRBV13 with TRBJ1-1; D is unclear. Per the germline V gene, CDR1 is PRHDT and CDR2 is FYEKMQ (reference sequence). This CDR3 comprises 12 residues. The germline V and J ends were trimmed by 3 bases and 3 bases, with 5 bases remaining between them.

The V and J genes are TRBV4-1 and TRBJ2-1, with a tentative D call TRBD2 (6 bases). V shed 3 bases and J shed 6 bases, with 15 bases lying between them. This CDR3 contains 15 residues. The V gene's germline CDR1 is MGHRA and CDR2 YSYEKL. CDR3 in DNA: TGCGCCAGCAGCCATCCAGGGCGCGGGGTCAATGAGCAGTTCTTC. Amino acid sequence: CASSHPGRGVNEQFF.

Notes on this clone: Other DNA variants within this sample encode the same CDR3. CDR3 protein: CASSLAGGETQYF. DNA of the CDR3: TGCGCCAGCAGCTTGGCCGGGGGAGAGACCCAGTACTTC. The chain uses TRBV5-1 and TRBJ2-5, with a possible D match to TRBD2 (6 bases). The CDR3 contains 13 residues. Germline values: CDR1 SGHRS, CDR2 YFSETQ. The germline V and J ends were trimmed by 0 bases and 4 bases, with 7 bases remaining between them.

The rearrangement joins TRBV30 to TRBJ1-1, with D tentatively TRBD1 (5 bases). Germline V lookup: CDR1 GTSNPN, CDR2 SVGIG (reference sequence). The CDR3 loop spans 13 amino acids. Trimming took 2 bases from V and 1 from J, leaving 8 bases between them. The CDR3 bases are TGTGCCTGGAGTTCGGGGGGGAACACTGAAGCTTTCTTT. Residues: CAWSSGGNTEAFF.

This clone was observed a handful of times. The DNA for the CDR3 is TGTGCCAGCCACGGGACCTATGGCTACACCTTC. It yields the protein CASHGTYGYTF. V gene TRBV6-5 combines with J gene TRBJ1-2, with D tentatively TRBD1 (5 bases). This CDR3 spans 11 amino acids. Germline CDR1 MNHEY, CDR2 SVGAGI. Trimming removed 8 bases from V and 4 bases from J, with 8 bases in between.